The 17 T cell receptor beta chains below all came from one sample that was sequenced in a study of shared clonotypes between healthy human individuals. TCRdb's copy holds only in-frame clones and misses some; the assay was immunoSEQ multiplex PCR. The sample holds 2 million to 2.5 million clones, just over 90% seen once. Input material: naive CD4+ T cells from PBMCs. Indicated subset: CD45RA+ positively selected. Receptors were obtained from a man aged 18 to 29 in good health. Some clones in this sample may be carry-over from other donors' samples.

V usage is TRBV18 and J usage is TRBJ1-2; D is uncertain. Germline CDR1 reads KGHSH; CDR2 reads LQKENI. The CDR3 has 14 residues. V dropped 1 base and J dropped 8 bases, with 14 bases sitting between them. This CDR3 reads CASSPLARIGGYTF. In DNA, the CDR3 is TGTGCCAGCTCACCACTTGCCAGGATCGGGGGCTACACCTTC.

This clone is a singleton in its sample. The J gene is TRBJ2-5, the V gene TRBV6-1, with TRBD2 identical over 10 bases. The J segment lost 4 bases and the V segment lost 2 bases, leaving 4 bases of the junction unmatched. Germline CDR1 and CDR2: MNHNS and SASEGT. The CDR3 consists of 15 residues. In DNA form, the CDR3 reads TGTGCCAGCAGTGAACCTCTAGCGGGAGTAGAGACCCAGTACTTC. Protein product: CASSEPLAGVETQYF.

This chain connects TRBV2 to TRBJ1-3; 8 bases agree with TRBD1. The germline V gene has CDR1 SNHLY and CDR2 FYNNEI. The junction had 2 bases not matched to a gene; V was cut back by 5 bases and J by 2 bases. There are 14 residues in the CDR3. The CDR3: CASSKQGAGNTIYF. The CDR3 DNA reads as TGTGCCAGCAGTAAACAGGGGGCTGGAAACACCATATATTTT.

CDR3 coding DNA: TGTGCCAGCAGCTATCCAGGCAAGATCTATGGCTACACCTTC. It encodes CASSYPGKIYGYTF. The gene calls are TRBV28 and TRBJ1-2; no clear D gene. CDR1 and CDR2 from the germline V gene are MDHEN and SYDVKM. V lost 6 bases to trimming and J lost 4 bases, with 15 bases between them. The CDR3 is 14 amino acids.

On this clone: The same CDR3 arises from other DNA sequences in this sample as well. The CDR3 loop is CASSLGTGDEKLFF. DNA for the CDR3: TGCGCCAGCAGCCTCGGGACAGGGGATGAAAAACTGTTTTTT. The gene calls are TRBV5-1 and TRBJ1-4; 10 bases fit TRBD1. The CDR3 is 14 residues long. In germline, CDR1 is SGHRS, CDR2 YFSETQ. The ends lost 4 bases at V and 6 bases at J; junction bases unmatched: 3. The full variable domain, completed using reference TRBV5-1 and TRBJ1-4, is KAGVTQTPRYLIKTRGQQVTLSCSPISGHRSVSWYQQTPGQGLQFLFEYFSETQRNKGNFPGRFSGRQFSNSRSEMNVSTLELGDSALYLCASSLGTGDEKLFFGSGTQLSVL.

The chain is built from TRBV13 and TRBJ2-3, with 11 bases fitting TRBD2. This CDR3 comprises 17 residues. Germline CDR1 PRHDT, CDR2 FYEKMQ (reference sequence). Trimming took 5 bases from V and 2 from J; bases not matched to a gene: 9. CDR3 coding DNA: TGTGCCAGCAGCCAACGGATGACTAGCGGGAACACAGATACGCAGTATTTT. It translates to CASSQRMTSGNTDTQYF.

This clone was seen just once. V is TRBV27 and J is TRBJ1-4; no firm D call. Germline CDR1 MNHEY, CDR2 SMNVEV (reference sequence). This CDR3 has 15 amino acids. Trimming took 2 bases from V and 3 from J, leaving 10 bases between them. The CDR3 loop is CASSLRGSANEKLFF. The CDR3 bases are TGTGCCAGCAGTTTAAGAGGAAGTGCTAATGAAAAACTGTTTTTT.

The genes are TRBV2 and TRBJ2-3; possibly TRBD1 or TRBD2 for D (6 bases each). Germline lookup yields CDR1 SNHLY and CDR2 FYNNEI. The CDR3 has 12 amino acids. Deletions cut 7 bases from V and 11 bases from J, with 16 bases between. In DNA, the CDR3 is TGTGCCAGCATCACCTCCCGGGGGCTGCAGTATTTT. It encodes CASITSRGLQYF.

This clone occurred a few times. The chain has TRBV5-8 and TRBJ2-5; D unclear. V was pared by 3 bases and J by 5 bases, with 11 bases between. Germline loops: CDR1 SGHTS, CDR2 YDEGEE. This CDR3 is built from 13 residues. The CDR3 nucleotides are TGTGCCAGCAGCTCCCCCGGTCTGGAGACCCAGTACTTC. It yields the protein CASSSPGLETQYF. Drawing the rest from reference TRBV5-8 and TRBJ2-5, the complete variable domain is EAGVTQSPTHLIKTRGQQATLRCSPISGHTSVYWYQQALGLGLQFLLWYDEGEERNRGNFPPRFSGRQFPNYSSELNVNALELEDSALYLCASSSPGLETQYFGPGTRLLVL.

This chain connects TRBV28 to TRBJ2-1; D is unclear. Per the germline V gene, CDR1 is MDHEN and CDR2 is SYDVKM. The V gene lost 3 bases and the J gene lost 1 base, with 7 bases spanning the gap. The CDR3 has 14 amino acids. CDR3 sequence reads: CASSFGRSYNEQFF. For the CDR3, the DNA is TGTGCCAGCAGTTTCGGCCGTTCCTACAATGAGCAGTTCTTC.

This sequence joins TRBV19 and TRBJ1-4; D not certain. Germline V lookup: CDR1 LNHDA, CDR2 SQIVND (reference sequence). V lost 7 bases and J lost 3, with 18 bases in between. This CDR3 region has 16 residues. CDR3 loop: CASTLGRVGPNEKLFF. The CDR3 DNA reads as TGTGCCAGTACCCTGGGCCGGGTCGGGCCTAATGAAAAACTGTTTTTT. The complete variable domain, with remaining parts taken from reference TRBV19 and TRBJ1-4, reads DGGITQSPKYLFRKEGQNVTLSCEQNLNHDAMYWYRQDPGQGLRLIYYSQIVNDFQKGDIAEGYSVSREKKESFPLTVTSAQKNPTAFYLCASTLGRVGPNEKLFFGSGTQLSVL.

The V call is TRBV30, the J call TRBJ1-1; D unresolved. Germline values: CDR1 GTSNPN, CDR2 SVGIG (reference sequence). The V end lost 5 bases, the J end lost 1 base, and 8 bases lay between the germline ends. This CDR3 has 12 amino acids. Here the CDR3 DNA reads TGTGCCTGGGAGGATGCGAACACTGAAGCTTTCTTT. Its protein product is CAWEDANTEAFF. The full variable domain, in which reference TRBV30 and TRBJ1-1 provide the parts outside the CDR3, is SQTIHQWPATLVQPVGSPLSLECTVEGTSNPNLYWYRQAAGRGLQLLFYSVGIGQISSEVPQNLSASRPQDRQFILSSKKLLLSDSGFYLCAWEDANTEAFFGQGTRLTVV.

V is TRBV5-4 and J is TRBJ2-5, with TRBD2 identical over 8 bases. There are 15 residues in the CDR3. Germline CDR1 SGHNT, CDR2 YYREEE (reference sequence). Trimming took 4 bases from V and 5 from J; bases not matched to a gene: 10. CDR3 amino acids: CASSQQTSVRETQYF. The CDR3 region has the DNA TGTGCCAGCAGCCAGCAGACTAGCGTCCGGGAGACCCAGTACTTC.

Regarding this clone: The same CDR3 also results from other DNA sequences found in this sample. CDR3 amino acids: CASSLSSGNYNEQFF. The CDR3 DNA sequence: TGTGCCAGCAGCTTATCTTCCGGCAACTACAATGAGCAGTTCTTC. The chain carries TRBV5-4 and TRBJ2-1; no reliable D call. V was trimmed by 2 bases and J by 3 bases, leaving 12 bases between them. This CDR3 comprises 15 residues. Germline-derived CDR1 and CDR2 are SGHNT and YYREEE (reference sequence). Based on the CDR3 plus reference TRBV5-4 and TRBJ2-1, the full variable domain is ETGVTQSPTHLIKTRGQQVTLRCSSQSGHNTVSWYQQALGQGPQFIFQYYREEENGRGNFPPRFSGLQFPNYSSELNVNALELDDSALYLCASSLSSGNYNEQFFGPGTRLTVL.

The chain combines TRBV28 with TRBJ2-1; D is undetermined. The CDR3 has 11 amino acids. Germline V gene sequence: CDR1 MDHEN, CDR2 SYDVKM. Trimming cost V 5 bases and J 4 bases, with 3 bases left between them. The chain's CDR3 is CASSAYNEQFF. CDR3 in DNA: TGTGCCAGCAGTGCTTACAATGAGCAGTTCTTC. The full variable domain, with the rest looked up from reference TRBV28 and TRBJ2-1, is DVKVTQSSRYLVKRTGEKVFLECVQDMDHENMFWYRQDPGLGLRLIYFSYDVKMKEKGDIPEGYSVSREKKERFSLILESASTNQTSMYLCASSAYNEQFFGPGTRLTVL.

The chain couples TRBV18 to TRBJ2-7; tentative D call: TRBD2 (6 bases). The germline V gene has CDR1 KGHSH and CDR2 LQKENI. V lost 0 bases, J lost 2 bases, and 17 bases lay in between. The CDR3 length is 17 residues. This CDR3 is CASSPPYGSDLTYEQYF. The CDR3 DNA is TGTGCCAGCTCACCACCGTACGGGAGCGACTTGACCTACGAGCAGTACTTC.

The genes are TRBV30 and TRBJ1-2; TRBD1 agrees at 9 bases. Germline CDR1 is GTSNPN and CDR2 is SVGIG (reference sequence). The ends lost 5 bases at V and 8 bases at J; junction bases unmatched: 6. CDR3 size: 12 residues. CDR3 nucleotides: TGTGCCTGGTTACAGGGGGCGCGAGGCTACACCTTC. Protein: CAWLQGARGYTF.